This T cell receptor beta chain is from a study of regulatory T cells in long-lasting Graves disease. The table lists this clonotype with many counts. The antigen remains undetermined. To make TCR beta libraries, researchers used iRepertoire HTBI primers and Arm-PCR of CDR3 regions. In TCRdb, the multiplex PCR reads were re-called with MiXCR into one record per CDR3 protein. The data show more than 650,000 distinct CDR3 sequences, 30% seen once. Germline V gene data show CDR1 as MDHEN and CDR2 as SYDVKM. Trimming cost V 5 bases and J 4 bases, with 11 bases left between them. The CDR3 contains 13 residues. Whole-study findings and limits: When disease was persistent, TRBV28, TRBJ1-2 and TRBJ2-5 were the favored segments.

Time point meaning: persistent/refractory GD, antithyroid drugs over 5 years with positive TRAb. Preparation of the TCR library used RNA extracted from PBMCs. Source: peripheral blood mononuclear cells (PBMCs), taken when the disease was refractory, from a patient treated with antithyroid drugs. The V call is TRBV28, the J call TRBJ1-2; D gene unclear. The clonotype originates from a female donor with Graves disease. For the CDR3, the DNA is TGTGCCAGCAGTCTTCAGGTCACCTATGGCTACACCTTC. This encodes CASSLQVTYGYTF.